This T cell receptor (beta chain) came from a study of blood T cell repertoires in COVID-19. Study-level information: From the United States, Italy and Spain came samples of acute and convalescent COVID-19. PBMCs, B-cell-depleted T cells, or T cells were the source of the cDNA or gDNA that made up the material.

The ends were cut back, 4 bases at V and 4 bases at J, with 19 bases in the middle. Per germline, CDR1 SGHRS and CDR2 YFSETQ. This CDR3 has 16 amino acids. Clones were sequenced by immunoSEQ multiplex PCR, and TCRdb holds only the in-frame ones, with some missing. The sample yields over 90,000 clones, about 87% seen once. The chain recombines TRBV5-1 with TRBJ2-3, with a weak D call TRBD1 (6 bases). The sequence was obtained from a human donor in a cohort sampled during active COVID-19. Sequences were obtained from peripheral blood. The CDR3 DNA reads TGCGCCAGCAGCCCGGGCTCACAGGGTTACCCAGATACGCAGTATTTT. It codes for CASSPGSQGYPDTQYF.